Listed here is a single TCR beta chain. Antigen specificity is unknown. These data originate in a study of CD8 T cells in ankylosing spondylitis. Per the germline V gene, CDR1 is MGHRA and CDR2 is YSYEKL. V shed 1 base and J shed 5 bases, with 23 bases lying between them. The CDR3 consists of 19 residues. Study-wide results and caveats: Typical of ankylosing spondylitis blood, it appeared, was a TCR beta motif of eight highly homologous variants.

TCRdb fed the 5' RACE reads into MiXCR, producing one record per CDR3 protein. The sample includes some 700,000 distinct CDR3 sequences, roughly 19% of them seen just once. This chain uses TRBV4-1 with TRBJ2-2; the D gene is possibly TRBD2 (6 bases). The sequenced material came from blood, either unsorted or a sorted T cell fraction (not recorded which). The receptor was isolated from a male donor with ankylosing spondylitis. The DNA of the CDR3 is TGCGCCAGCAGCCAAGCGGGCGGCAGGGAGGTTCGGGGTACCGGGGAGCTGTTTTTT. It codes for CASSQAGGREVRGTGELFF.